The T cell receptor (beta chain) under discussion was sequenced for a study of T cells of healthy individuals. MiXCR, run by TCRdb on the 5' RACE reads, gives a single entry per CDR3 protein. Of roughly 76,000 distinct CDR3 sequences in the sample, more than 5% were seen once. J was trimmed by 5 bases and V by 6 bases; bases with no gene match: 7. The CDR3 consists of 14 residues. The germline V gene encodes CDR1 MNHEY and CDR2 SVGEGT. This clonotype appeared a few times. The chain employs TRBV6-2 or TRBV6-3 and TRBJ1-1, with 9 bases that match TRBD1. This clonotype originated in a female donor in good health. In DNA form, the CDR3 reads TGTGCCAGCAGACCACAGGGGGCTTGGACTGAAGCTTTCTTT. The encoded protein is CASRPQGAWTEAFF.